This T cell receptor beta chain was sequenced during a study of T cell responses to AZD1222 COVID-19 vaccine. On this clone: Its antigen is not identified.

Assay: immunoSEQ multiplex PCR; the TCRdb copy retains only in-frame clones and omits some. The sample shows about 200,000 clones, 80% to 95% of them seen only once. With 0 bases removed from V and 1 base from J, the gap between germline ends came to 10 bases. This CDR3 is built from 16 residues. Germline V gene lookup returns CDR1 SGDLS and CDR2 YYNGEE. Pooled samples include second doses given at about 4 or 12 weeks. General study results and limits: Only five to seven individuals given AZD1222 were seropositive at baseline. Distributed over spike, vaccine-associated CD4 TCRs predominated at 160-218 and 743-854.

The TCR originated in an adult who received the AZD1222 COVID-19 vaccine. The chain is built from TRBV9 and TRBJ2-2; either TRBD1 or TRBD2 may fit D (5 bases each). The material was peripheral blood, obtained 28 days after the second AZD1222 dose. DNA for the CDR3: TGTGCCAGCAGCGTAGACGGGACCTTGAACACCGGGGAGCTGTTTTTT. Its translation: CASSVDGTLNTGELFF.